This T cell receptor (beta chain) was recorded in a study of T cells after posttransplantation cyclophosphamide. General observations from the study: Skin or GI-infiltrating T cells shared few TRB sequences with blood. Recipient CMV seropositivity and CMV reactivation strongly tracked TRB clonality. Later post-transplant blood repertoires were often dominated by donor CD8+ memory clones.

A note on this clone: The antigen remains undetermined.

V lost 1 base to trimming and J lost 3 bases; unmatched junction nucleotides: 3. This CDR3 spans 15 amino acids. The germline V gene has CDR1 SGHRS and CDR2 YFSETQ. Methotrexate plus calcineurin inhibitor accompanied controls' myeloablative marrow transplants; sampling was 1 year later. The protocol was immunoSEQ multiplex PCR, while the TCRdb copy is restricted to in-frame clones and leaves out a portion. The profile shows about 21,000 clones, 80% to 90% of them singletons. The V and J genes are TRBV5-1 and TRBJ2-7; the match to TRBD2 covers 11 bases. This TCR derives from a female patient in her 30s who received an allogeneic stem cell transplant from an unrelated donor, was CMV-positive, and had acute and chronic GVHD. The graft donor may be the source of some T cells. Source: PBMCs, taken approximately twelve months after allogeneic stem cell transplant with calcineurin inhibitor and methotrexate. The CDR3 region has the DNA TGCGCCAGCAGCTTGACTAGCGGGAGAGACTACGAGCAGTACGTC. As protein: CASSLTSGRDYEQYV.